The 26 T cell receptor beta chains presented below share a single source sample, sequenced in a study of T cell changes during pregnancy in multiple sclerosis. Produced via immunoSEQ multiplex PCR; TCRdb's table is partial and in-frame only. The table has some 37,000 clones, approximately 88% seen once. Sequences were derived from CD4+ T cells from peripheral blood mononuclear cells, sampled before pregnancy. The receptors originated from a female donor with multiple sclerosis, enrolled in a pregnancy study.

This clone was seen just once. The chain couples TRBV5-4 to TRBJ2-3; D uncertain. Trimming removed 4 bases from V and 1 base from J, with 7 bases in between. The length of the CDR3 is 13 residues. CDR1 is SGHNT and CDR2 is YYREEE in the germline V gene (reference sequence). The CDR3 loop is CASSLTGTDTQYF. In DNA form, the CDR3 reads TGTGCCAGCAGCCTAACGGGCACAGATACGCAGTATTTT.

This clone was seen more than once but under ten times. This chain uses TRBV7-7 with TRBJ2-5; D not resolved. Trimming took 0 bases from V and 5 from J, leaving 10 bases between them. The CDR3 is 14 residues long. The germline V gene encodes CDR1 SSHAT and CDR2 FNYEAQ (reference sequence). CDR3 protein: CASSLAASSETQYF. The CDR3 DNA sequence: TGTGCCAGCAGCTTAGCCGCTAGTTCGGAGACCCAGTACTTC.

This CDR3 reads CASSPSGTSRNEQFF. The CDR3 DNA follows: TGTGCCAGCAGCCCCTCCGGGACTAGTCGCAATGAGCAGTTCTTC. The chain employs TRBV5-4 and TRBJ2-1, with 8 bases matching TRBD2. The germline CDR1 and CDR2 sequences are SGHNT and YYREEE (reference sequence). The CDR3 totals 15 residues. Trimming took 4 bases from V and 6 from J; bases not matched to a gene: 9.

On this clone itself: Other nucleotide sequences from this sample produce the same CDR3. The CDR3 coding sequence is TGTGCCAGCAGCTTAACAGGCACAGATACGCAGTATTTT. This encodes CASSLTGTDTQYF. This rearrangement joins TRBV11-2 to TRBJ2-3; D call uncertain. Trimming pared 2 bases from V and 1 base from J, leaving 4 bases between. Germline-derived CDR1 and CDR2 are SGHAT and FQNNGV. The CDR3 contains 13 residues.

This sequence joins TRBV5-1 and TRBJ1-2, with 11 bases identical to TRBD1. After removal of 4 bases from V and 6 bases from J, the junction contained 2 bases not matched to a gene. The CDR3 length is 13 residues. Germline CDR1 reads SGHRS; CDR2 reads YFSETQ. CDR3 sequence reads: CASSVGQGDGYTF. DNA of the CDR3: TGCGCCAGCAGCGTGGGACAGGGGGATGGCTACACCTTC.

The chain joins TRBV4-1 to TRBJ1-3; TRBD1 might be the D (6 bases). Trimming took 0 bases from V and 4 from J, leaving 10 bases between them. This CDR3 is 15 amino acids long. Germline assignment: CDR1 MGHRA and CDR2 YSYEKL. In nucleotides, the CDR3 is TGCGCCAGCAGCCAAGATTGGGGGCCCGGAAACACCATATATTTT. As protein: CASSQDWGPGNTIYF.

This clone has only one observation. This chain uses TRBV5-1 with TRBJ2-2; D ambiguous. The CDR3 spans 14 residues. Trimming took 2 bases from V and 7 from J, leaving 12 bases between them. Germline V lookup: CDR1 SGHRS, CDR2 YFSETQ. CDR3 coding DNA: TGCGCCAGCAGCTTACCCCGTCAGGACGGGGAGCTGTTTTTT. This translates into CASSLPRQDGELFF. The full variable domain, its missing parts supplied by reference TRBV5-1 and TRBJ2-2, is KAGVTQTPRYLIKTRGQQVTLSCSPISGHRSVSWYQQTPGQGLQFLFEYFSETQRNKGNFPGRFSGRQFSNSRSEMNVSTLELGDSALYLCASSLPRQDGELFFGEGSRLTVL.

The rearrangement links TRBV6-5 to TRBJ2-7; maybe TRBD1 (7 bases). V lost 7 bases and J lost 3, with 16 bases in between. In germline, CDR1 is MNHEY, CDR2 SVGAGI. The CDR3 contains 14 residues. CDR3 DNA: TGTGCCAGCAACCTCCGCAGGGGGGACTACGAGCAGTACTTC. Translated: CASNLRRGDYEQYF.

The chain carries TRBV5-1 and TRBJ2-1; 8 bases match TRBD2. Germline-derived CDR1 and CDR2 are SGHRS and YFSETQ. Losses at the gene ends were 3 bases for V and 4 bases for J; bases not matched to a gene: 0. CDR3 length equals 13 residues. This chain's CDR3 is CASSSSGYNEQFF. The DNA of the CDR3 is TGCGCCAGCAGCTCTAGCGGGTACAATGAGCAGTTCTTC.

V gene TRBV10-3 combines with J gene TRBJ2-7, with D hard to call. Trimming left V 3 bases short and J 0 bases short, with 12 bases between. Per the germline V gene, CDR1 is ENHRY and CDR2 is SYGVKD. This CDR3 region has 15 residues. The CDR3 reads CAISEQSQGSYEQYF. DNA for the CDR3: TGTGCCATCAGTGAACAGTCTCAAGGCTCCTACGAGCAGTACTTC.

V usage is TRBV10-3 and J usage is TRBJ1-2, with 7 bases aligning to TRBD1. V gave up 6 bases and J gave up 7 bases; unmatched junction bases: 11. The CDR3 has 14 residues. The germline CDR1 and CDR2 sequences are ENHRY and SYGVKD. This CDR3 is CAISPLGQEGGYTF. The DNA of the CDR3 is TGTGCCATCAGCCCTCTAGGACAGGAAGGTGGCTACACCTTC.

CDR3: CASSRTSNVREQFF. The CDR3 DNA is TGCGCCAGCAGTCGGACTAGTAATGTCAGGGAGCAGTTCTTC. The rearrangement joins TRBV10-1 to TRBJ2-1, with TRBD2 matching over 7 bases. Germline V gene sequence: CDR1 WNHNN, CDR2 SYGVQD (reference sequence). The junction had 11 bases not matched to a gene; V was cut back by 5 bases and J by 10 bases. The CDR3 extends over 14 amino acids.

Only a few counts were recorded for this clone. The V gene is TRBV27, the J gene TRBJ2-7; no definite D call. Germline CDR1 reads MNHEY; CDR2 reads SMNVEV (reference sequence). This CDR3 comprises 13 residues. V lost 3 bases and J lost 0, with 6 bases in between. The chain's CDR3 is CASSLHSSYEQYF. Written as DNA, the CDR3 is TGTGCCAGCAGTTTGCACAGCTCCTACGAGCAGTACTTC.

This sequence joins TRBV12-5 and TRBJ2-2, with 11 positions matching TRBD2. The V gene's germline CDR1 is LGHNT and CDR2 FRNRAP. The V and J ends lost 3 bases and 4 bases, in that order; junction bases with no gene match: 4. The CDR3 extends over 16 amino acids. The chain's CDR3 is CASGLRLAGGTGELFF. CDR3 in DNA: TGTGCTAGTGGTTTACGGCTAGCGGGAGGCACCGGGGAGCTGTTTTTT.

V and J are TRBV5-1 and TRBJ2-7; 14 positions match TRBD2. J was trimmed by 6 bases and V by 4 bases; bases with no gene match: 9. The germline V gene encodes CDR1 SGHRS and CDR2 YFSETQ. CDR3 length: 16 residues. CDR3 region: CASSLGTSGSFGEQYF. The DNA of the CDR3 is TGCGCCAGCAGCCTCGGGACTAGCGGGAGTTTTGGCGAGCAGTACTTC.

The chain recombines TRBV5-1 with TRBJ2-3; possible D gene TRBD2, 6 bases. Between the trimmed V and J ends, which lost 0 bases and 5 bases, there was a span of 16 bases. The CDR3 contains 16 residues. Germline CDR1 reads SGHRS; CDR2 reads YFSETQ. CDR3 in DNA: TGCGCCAGCAGCTTGGCCTCTAGCGCCGGGGGAGATACGCAGTATTTT. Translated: CASSLASSAGGDTQYF. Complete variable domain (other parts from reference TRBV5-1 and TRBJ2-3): KAGVTQTPRYLIKTRGQQVTLSCSPISGHRSVSWYQQTPGQGLQFLFEYFSETQRNKGNFPGRFSGRQFSNSRSEMNVSTLELGDSALYLCASSLASSAGGDTQYFGPGTRLTVL.

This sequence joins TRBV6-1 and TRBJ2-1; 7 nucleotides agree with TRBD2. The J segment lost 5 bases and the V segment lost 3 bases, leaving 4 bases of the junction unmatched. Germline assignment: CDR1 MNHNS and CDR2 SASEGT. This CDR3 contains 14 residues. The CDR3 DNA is TGTGCCAGCAGTGACCGGCGGGGGAACAATGAGCAGTTCTTC. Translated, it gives CASSDRRGNNEQFF.

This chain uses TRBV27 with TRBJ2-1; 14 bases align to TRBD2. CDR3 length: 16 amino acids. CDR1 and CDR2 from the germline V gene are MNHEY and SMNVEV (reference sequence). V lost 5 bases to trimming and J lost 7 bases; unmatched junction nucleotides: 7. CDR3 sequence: CASSPRLAGGFNEQFF. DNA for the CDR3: TGTGCCAGCAGTCCCCGACTAGCGGGAGGGTTTAATGAGCAGTTCTTC.

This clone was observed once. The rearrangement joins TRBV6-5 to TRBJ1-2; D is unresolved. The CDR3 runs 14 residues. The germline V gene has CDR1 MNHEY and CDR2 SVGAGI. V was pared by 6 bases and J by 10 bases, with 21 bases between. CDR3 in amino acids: CASRQSGGLPDYTF. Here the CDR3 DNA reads TGTGCCAGCAGGCAGAGCGGAGGCCTCCCGGACTACACCTTC.

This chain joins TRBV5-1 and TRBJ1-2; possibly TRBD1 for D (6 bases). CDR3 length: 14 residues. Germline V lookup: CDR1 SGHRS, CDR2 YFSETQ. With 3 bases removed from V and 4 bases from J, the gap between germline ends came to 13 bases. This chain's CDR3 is CASSWGGRGYGYTF. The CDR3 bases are TGCGCCAGCAGCTGGGGGGGCAGGGGCTATGGCTACACCTTC.

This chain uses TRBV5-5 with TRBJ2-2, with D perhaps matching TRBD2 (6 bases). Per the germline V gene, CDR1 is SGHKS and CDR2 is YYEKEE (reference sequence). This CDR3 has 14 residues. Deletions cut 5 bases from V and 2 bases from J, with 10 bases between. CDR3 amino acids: CASRPGRNTGELFF. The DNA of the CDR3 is TGTGCCAGCAGACCCGGGAGAAACACCGGGGAGCTGTTTTTT.

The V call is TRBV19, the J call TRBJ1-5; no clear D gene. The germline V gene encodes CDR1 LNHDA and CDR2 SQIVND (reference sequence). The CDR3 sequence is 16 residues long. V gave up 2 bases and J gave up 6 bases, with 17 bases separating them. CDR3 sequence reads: CASSIFAGQRGQPQHF. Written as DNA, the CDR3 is TGTGCCAGTAGTATATTCGCGGGTCAACGGGGTCAGCCCCAGCATTTT. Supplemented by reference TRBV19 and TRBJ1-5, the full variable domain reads DGGITQSPKYLFRKEGQNVTLSCEQNLNHDAMYWYRQDPGQGLRLIYYSQIVNDFQKGDIAEGYSVSREKKESFPLTVTSAQKNPTAFYLCASSIFAGQRGQPQHFGDGTRLSIL.

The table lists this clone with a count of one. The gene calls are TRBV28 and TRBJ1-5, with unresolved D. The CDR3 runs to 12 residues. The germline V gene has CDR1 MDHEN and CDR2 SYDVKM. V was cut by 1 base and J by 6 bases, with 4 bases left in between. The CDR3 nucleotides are TGTGCCAGCAGTTTATCGGTTCAGCCCCAGCATTTT. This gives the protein CASSLSVQPQHF.

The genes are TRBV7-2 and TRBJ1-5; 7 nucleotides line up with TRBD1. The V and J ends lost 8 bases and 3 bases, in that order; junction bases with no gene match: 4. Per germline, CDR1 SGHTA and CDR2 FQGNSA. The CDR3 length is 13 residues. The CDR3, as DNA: TGTGCCAGCGCCGACAGGGTCAATCAGCCCCAGCATTTT. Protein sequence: CASADRVNQPQHF.

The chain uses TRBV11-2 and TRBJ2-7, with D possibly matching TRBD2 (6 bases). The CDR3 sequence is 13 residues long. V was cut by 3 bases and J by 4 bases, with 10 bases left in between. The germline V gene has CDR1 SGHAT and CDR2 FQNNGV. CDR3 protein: CASSFTGVYEQYF. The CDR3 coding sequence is TGTGCCAGCAGCTTCACGGGGGTTTACGAGCAGTACTTC. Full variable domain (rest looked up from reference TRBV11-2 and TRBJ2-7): EAGVAQSPRYKIIEKRQSVAFWCNPISGHATLYWYQQILGQGPKLLIQFQNNGVVDDSQLPKDRFSAERLKGVDSTLKIQPAKLEDSAVYLCASSFTGVYEQYFGPGTRLTVT.

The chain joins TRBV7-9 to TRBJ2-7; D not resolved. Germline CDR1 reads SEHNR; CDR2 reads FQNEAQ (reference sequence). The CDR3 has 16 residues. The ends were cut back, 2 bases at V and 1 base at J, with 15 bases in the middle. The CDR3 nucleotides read TGTGCCAGCAGCTTACCTCCCGCAACGGGTTCCTACGAGCAGTACTTC. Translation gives CASSLPPATGSYEQYF.